The 20 T cell receptor beta chains below all came from one sample that was sequenced in a study of cytomegalovirus exposure and HLA in healthy donors. PCR used 60 Vbeta primers and 13 Jbeta primers. This table comes from immunoSEQ multiplex PCR, and its TCRdb copy is limited to in-frame clones, with some not included. Of under 200,000 clones listed, over 80% are singletons. Sequencing was carried out using PBMCs. These TCRs come from a woman in her forties or fifties in good health and CMV-seropositive.

The rearrangement links TRBV4-2 to TRBJ2-1; 8 nucleotides line up with TRBD2. Germline lookup yields CDR1 LGHNA and CDR2 YNFKEQ. After removal of 0 bases from V and 3 bases from J, the junction contained 4 bases not matched to a gene. This CDR3 is 16 amino acids long. For the CDR3, the DNA is TGTGCCAGCAGCCAAGATCGGGCGGGGGGCTACAATGAGCAGTTCTTC. It yields the protein CASSQDRAGGYNEQFF.

CDR3 sequence: CAWNSGGGLNEQFF. CDR3 sequence (DNA): TGTGCCTGGAATAGCGGGGGGGGCCTCAATGAGCAGTTCTTC. The chain employs TRBV30 and TRBJ2-1; 11 bases are a match to TRBD2. CDR3 length equals 14 residues. Germline V gene lookup returns CDR1 GTSNPN and CDR2 SVGIG (reference sequence). V was pared by 4 bases and J by 6 bases, with 5 bases of the junction left unmatched.

The genes are TRBV19 and TRBJ2-4; 10 bases are shared with TRBD2. Trimming took 7 bases from V and 9 from J; bases not matched to a gene: 12. The germline V gene encodes CDR1 LNHDA and CDR2 SQIVND (reference sequence). The CDR3 runs to 15 residues. For the CDR3, the DNA is TGTGCCAGTAATCAGCGGGAGGGCCAGGGAGGCATTCAGTACTTC. Its protein is CASNQREGQGGIQYF.

V is TRBV5-1 and J is TRBJ1-2; 8 bases agree with TRBD1. The CDR3 runs 14 residues. Trimming at V came to 3 bases and at J to 6 bases, leaving 7 bases not matched to a gene. The germline V gene encodes CDR1 SGHRS and CDR2 YFSETQ. The CDR3 protein is CASSSGQGADGYTF. The CDR3 region has the DNA TGCGCCAGCAGCTCCGGACAGGGCGCCGATGGCTACACCTTC.

The chain couples TRBV6-5 to TRBJ1-2; D gene uncertain. V lost 8 bases, J lost 3 bases, and 7 bases lay in between. The CDR3 has 11 residues. CDR1 MNHEY and CDR2 SVGAGI come from the germline V gene. DNA of the CDR3: TGTGCCAGCGGTCAGTACTATGGCTACACCTTC. Amino acid sequence: CASGQYYGYTF.

The chain recombines TRBV14 with TRBJ1-6; TRBD1 is a possible D gene (6 bases). This CDR3 has 17 residues. The V end was cut by 1 base, the J end by 7 bases, with 17 bases between. The germline CDR1 and CDR2 sequences are SGHDN and FVKESK. This chain's CDR3 is CASSQVEGVSRNSPLHF. CDR3 coding DNA: TGTGCCAGCAGCCAAGTTGAGGGGGTCTCGAGGAATTCACCCCTCCACTTT.

V gene TRBV4-3 combines with J gene TRBJ1-6, with 7 bases that match TRBD1. The V and J ends lost 2 bases and 8 bases, in that order; junction bases with no gene match: 9. In germline, CDR1 is LGHNA, CDR2 YSLEER. The length of the CDR3 is 16 residues. In DNA form, the CDR3 reads TGCGCCAGCAGCCAAATTACTACAGGGGTGGATTCACCCCTCCACTTT. It encodes CASSQITTGVDSPLHF.

The CDR3 here is CASSPEGGGYNEQFF. The CDR3 coding sequence is TGTGCCAGCAGCCCAGAGGGGGGGGGCTACAATGAGCAGTTCTTC. This chain connects TRBV9 to TRBJ2-1; D possibly corresponds to TRBD2 (7 bases). CDR3 length equals 15 residues. V was pared by 4 bases and J by 3 bases, with 14 bases between. CDR1 is SGDLS and CDR2 is YYNGEE in the germline V gene.

The V gene is TRBV21-1, the J gene TRBJ2-1; the D segment call TRBD2 is taken from the table without a DNA check. TRBV21-1 is tagged as a pseudogene. This CDR3 comprises 16 residues. As DNA, the CDR3 is TGTGCCAGCAGCAACCAAACTAGCGGGAGTAACAATGAGCAGTTCTTC. Protein: CASSNQTSGSNNEQFF.

The CDR3, as DNA: TGTGCCAGCAGCCATAGGCCGGGGGTTTCGGGATACGAGCAGTACTTC. Its translation is CASSHRPGVSGYEQYF. V gene TRBV6-6 combines with J gene TRBJ2-7, with D perhaps TRBD2 (6 bases). CDR1 MNHNY and CDR2 SVGAGI come from the germline V gene (reference sequence). Deletions cut 6 bases from V and 4 bases from J, with 22 bases between. This CDR3 has 16 residues.

The chain has TRBV11-2 and TRBJ2-7; TRBD2 agrees at 8 bases. This CDR3 comprises 15 residues. Germline CDR1 SGHAT, CDR2 FQNNGV. V shed 1 base, J shed 0 bases, and the junction held 2 bases outside the gene matches. The CDR3 here is CASSLVAGSSYEQYF. CDR3 nucleotide sequence: TGTGCCAGCAGCTTAGTAGCGGGGAGCTCCTACGAGCAGTACTTC. The full variable domain, its missing parts supplied by reference TRBV11-2 and TRBJ2-7, is EAGVAQSPRYKIIEKRQSVAFWCNPISGHATLYWYQQILGQGPKLLIQFQNNGVVDDSQLPKDRFSAERLKGVDSTLKIQPAKLEDSAVYLCASSLVAGSSYEQYFGPGTRLTVT.

The V gene is TRBV5-5, the J gene TRBJ1-5; 10 bases fit TRBD1. CDR1 is SGHKS and CDR2 is YYEKEE in the germline V gene (reference sequence). The CDR3 is 15 amino acids. V gave up 4 bases and J gave up 2 bases; unmatched junction bases: 3. CDR3: CASSTGTGGNQPQHF. DNA of the CDR3: TGTGCCAGCAGCACCGGGACAGGGGGCAATCAGCCCCAGCATTTT. The whole variable domain, filled in from reference TRBV5-5 and TRBJ1-5, reads DAGVTQSPTHLIKTRGQQVTLRCSPISGHKSVSWYQQVLGQGPQFIFQYYEKEERGRGNFPDRFSARQFPNYSSELNVNALLLGDSALYLCASSTGTGGNQPQHFGDGTRLSIL.

The V call is TRBV18, the J call TRBJ1-6; TRBD1 matches 7 bases. Losses at the gene ends were 4 bases for V and 10 bases for J; bases not matched to a gene: 4. Germline V gives CDR1 KGHSH, CDR2 LQKENI. The CDR3 runs 13 residues. The CDR3 DNA reads TGTGCCAGCTCACAGGGGGCGGACTCACCCCTCCACTTT. Translation gives CASSQGADSPLHF.

The chain uses TRBV6-4 and TRBJ2-1; tentatively, D is TRBD2 (5 bases). V was clipped by 3 bases and J by 9 bases, with 15 bases between them. The CDR3 is 14 residues long. Germline CDR1 MRHNA, CDR2 SNTAGT. The CDR3 DNA reads TGTGCCAGCAGTGAATCTTGGGGAGCGGTTGAGCAGTTCTTC. Residues: CASSESWGAVEQFF.

This clone was counted only a few times. V gene TRBV7-8 combines with J gene TRBJ1-1; unclear D gene. Trimming removed 5 bases from V and 11 bases from J, with 18 bases in between. CDR1 and CDR2 from the germline V gene are SGHVS and FQNEAQ. This CDR3 is built from 13 residues. The CDR3 DNA reads as TGTGCCAGCAGCCGCCGACTTGAGGCGAAGGCTTTCTTT. It is translated as CASSRRLEAKAFF.

This sequence joins TRBV5-4 and TRBJ1-6, with 9 positions matching TRBD1. V was clipped by 0 bases and J by 8 bases; unmatched bases: 0. The germline CDR1 and CDR2 sequences are SGHNT and YYREEE (reference sequence). The CDR3 runs to 14 residues. CDR3 bases: TGTGCCAGCAGCTTGGGACAGGGGGATTCACCCCTCCACTTT. Residues: CASSLGQGDSPLHF.

This sequence joins TRBV7-2 and TRBJ2-7, with no clear D. Germline V CDR1 and CDR2: SGHTA, FQGNSA. This CDR3 is 14 amino acids long. The germline V and J ends were trimmed by 0 bases and 6 bases, with 12 bases remaining between them. Here the CDR3 DNA reads TGTGCCAGCAGCTTAGCCATCGTCCCTACCGAGCAGTACTTC. Translation gives CASSLAIVPTEQYF.

This clone has just one count. The V gene is TRBV18, the J gene TRBJ1-1; D might be TRBD1 (5 bases). Trimming shortened V by 6 bases and J by 6 bases, and 17 bases separated the two germline ends. Germline CDR1 reads KGHSH; CDR2 reads LQKENI. This CDR3 has 14 residues. The chain's CDR3 is CASSRQPQGPEAFF. The CDR3 DNA follows: TGTGCCAGCTCCCGACAGCCCCAGGGCCCTGAAGCTTTCTTT. The whole variable domain, filled in from reference TRBV18 and TRBJ1-1, reads NAGVMQNPRHLVRRRGQEARLRCSPMKGHSHVYWYRQLPEEGLKFMVYLQKENIIDESGMPKERFSAEFPKEGPSILRIQQVVRGDSAAYFCASSRQPQGPEAFFGQGTRLTVV.

This clone appeared a few times. This sequence joins TRBV19 and TRBJ2-2, with TRBD2 matching over 11 bases. Germline V gene data show CDR1 as LNHDA and CDR2 as SQIVND (reference sequence). Germline trimming cut 7 bases from V and 7 bases from J; bases unmatched to any gene: 14. CDR3 length: 17 residues. The CDR3 sequence: CASKVLAGGLQFGELFF. CDR3 in DNA: TGTGCCAGTAAGGTGCTAGCGGGAGGACTTCAGTTCGGGGAGCTGTTTTTT.

The rearrangement links TRBV4-1 to TRBJ2-7, with 10 bases identical to TRBD2. The CDR3 runs 17 residues. V lost 3 bases to trimming and J lost 1 base; unmatched junction nucleotides: 9. Germline V lookup: CDR1 MGHRA, CDR2 YSYEKL. The CDR3 sequence is CASSHHLASGSSYEQYF. The CDR3 region has the DNA TGCGCCAGCAGCCACCACCTAGCTAGCGGGAGTTCCTACGAGCAGTACTTC.